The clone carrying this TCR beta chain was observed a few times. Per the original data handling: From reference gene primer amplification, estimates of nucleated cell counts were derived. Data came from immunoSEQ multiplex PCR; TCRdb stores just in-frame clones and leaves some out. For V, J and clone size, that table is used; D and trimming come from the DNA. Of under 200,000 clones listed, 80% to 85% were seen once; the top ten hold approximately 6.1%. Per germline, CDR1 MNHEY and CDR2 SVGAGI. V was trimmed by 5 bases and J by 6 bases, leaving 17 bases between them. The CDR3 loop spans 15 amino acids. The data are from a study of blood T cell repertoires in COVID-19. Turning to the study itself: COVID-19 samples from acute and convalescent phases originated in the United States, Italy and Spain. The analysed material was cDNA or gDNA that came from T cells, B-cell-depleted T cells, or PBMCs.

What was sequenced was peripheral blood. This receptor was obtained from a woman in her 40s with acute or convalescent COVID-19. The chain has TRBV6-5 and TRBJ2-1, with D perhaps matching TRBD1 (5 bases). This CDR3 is CASSLTGPTRNEQFF. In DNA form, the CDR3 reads TGTGCCAGCAGTCTAACAGGCCCCACGCGCAATGAGCAGTTCTTC.